This entry concerns a single TCR beta chain. Antigen unknown. The time point denotes: week 47, end of study. Alongside topical imiquimod, each dose of vaccine comprised 300 ug of mutant IDH1 20-mer peptide. Those who donated had recent WHO grade 3 or 4 IDH1-mutant, ATRX-lost astrocytomas. This CDR3 is built from 15 residues. Germline values: CDR1 MGHRA, CDR2 YSYEKL. V lost 6 bases to trimming and J lost 3 bases, with 17 bases between them. Data came from immunoSEQ multiplex PCR; TCRdb stores just in-frame clones and leaves some out. The sample lists roughly 50,000 clones; 70% to 85% were seen once. The sample is drawn from a study of a mutant IDH1 vaccine in newly diagnosed glioma. About the research overall: Patients arrived already treated with radiotherapy, temozolomide, or both, most having had both.

Points from the study as a whole: Changes in top peripheral clonotypes did not appear linked to pseudoprogression.

The sequence was collected from a woman in her 40s with glioma. Some clones in this sample may be carry-over from other donors' samples. Material: PBMCs, obtained from a glioma patient whose treatment included an IDH1 peptide vaccine. The rearrangement links TRBV4-1 to TRBJ1-1; unclear D gene. CDR3 protein: CASRLSSPLYTEAFF. Here the CDR3 DNA reads TGCGCCAGCAGGTTAAGCTCCCCCCTGTACACTGAAGCTTTCTTT.